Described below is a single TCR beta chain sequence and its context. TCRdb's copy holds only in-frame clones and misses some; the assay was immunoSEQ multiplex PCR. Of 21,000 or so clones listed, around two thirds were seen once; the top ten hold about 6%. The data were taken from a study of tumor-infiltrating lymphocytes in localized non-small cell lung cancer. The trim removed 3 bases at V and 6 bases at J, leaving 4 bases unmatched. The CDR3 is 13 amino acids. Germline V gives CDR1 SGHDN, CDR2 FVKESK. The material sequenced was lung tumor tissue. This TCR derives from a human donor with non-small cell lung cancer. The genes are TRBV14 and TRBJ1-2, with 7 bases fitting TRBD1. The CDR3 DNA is TGTGCCAGCAGCCACAGACAGGGCGATGGCTACACCTTC. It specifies CASSHRQGDGYTF.